The clone carrying this TCR beta chain was recorded a few times. The data originate from a study of beta chain features in type 1 diabetes. CDR3 length equals 15 residues. Trimming at V came to 5 bases and at J to 4 bases, leaving 6 bases not matched to a gene. Germline V gene lookup returns CDR1 SEHNR and CDR2 FQNEAQ (reference sequence). Expressed TCRB transcripts were sequenced because the isolated RNA had all been reverse transcribed beforehand. The method was immunoSEQ multiplex PCR; TCRdb's version includes in-frame clones alone and lacks a portion of them. This table holds some 150,000 clones, around a tenth found once. Purity above 95% was achieved in all sorted populations.

This clonotype was sampled from a woman in her thirties or forties in good health. The chain combines TRBV7-9 with TRBJ2-5, with 11 bases fitting TRBD1. Sample: central memory CD4+ T cells from blood. CDR3 coding DNA: TGTGCCAGCAGCGTGGACAGGGGGCGGAGAGAGACCCAGTACTTC. Residues: CASSVDRGRRETQYF.